Each of the 26 T cell receptor beta chains below was sequenced from the same sample in a study of OX40 agonist ivuxolimab in advanced cancers. Assay: immunoSEQ multiplex PCR; the TCRdb copy retains only in-frame clones and omits some. Altogether about 45,000 clones are present, 80% being singletons, with the ten largest covering about 10%. The input for sequencing was CD4+ or CD8+ T cells sorted from blood, taken in a trial of the OX40 agonist ivuxolimab. All receptors derive from an adult with an advanced solid tumor such as melanoma, head and neck, liver or kidney cancer.

This clone was seen more than once but under ten times. This chain joins TRBV2 and TRBJ1-1; D is undetermined. V lost 7 bases and J 10 bases, leaving 16 bases between the germline ends. From germline, CDR1 is SNHLY and CDR2 FYNNEI. CDR3 size: 12 residues. CDR3 loop: CASTTHERSAFF. DNA for the CDR3: TGTGCCAGCACCACACATGAACGGTCAGCTTTCTTT.

The gene calls are TRBV18 and TRBJ1-4; no firm D call. This CDR3 spans 14 amino acids. CDR1 and CDR2 from the germline V gene are KGHSH and LQKENI. Trimming took 6 bases from V and 7 from J, leaving 15 bases between them. The DNA of the CDR3 is TGTGCCAGCTCCCCCACAAGTGGTCGTGAAAAACTGTTTTTT. It yields the protein CASSPTSGREKLFF.

The gene calls are TRBV14 and TRBJ1-2, with unresolved D. V was clipped by 1 base and J by 4 bases, with 13 bases between them. This CDR3 is built from 15 residues. Germline values: CDR1 SGHDN, CDR2 FVKESK. In DNA form, the CDR3 reads TGTGCCAGCAGCCAAGGAAACAGCCCGGCCTATGGCTACACCTTC. Amino acids: CASSQGNSPAYGYTF. Using reference TRBV14 and TRBJ1-2 for the parts outside the CDR3, the full variable domain is EAGVTQFPSHSVIEKGQTVTLRCDPISGHDNLYWYRRVMGKEIKFLLHFVKESKQDESGMPNNRFLAERTGGTYSTLKVQPAELEDSGVYFCASSQGNSPAYGYTFGSGTRLTVV.

The chain couples TRBV11-2 to TRBJ2-7, with TRBD1 matching over 8 bases. The CDR3 is made up of 14 amino acids. Trimming took 4 bases from V and 5 from J; bases not matched to a gene: 7. Looked up from germline, CDR1 is SGHAT and CDR2 is FQNNGV. In DNA, the CDR3 is TGTGCCAGCAGCTCGACCACACAGGGGGACGAGCAGTACTTC. This translates into CASSSTTQGDEQYF.

This chain joins TRBV29-1 and TRBJ1-2; D remains ambiguous. The V gene's germline CDR1 is SQVTM and CDR2 ANQGSEA. There are 11 residues in the CDR3. The V end lost 8 bases, the J end lost 2 bases, and 9 bases lay between the germline ends. CDR3 region: CSSYLNYGYTF. CDR3 nucleotide sequence: TGCAGCTCTTACTTGAACTATGGCTACACCTTC. Full variable domain (outside the CDR3, taken from reference TRBV29-1 and TRBJ1-2): SAVISQKPSRDICQRGTSLTIQCQVDSQVTMMFWYRQQPGQSLTLIATANQGSEATYESGFVIDKFPISRPNLTFSTLTVSNMSPEDSSIYLCSSYLNYGYTFGSGTRLTVV.

This clone has just one count. The chain recombines TRBV10-1 with TRBJ2-5; D may correspond to TRBD1 or TRBD2 (5 bases each). The CDR3 spans 13 residues. Per the germline V gene, CDR1 is WNHNN and CDR2 is SYGVQD (reference sequence). V dropped 5 bases and J dropped 1 base, with 8 bases sitting between them. CDR3 amino acids: CASSRDGQETQYF. The CDR3 coding sequence is TGCGCCAGCAGTCGGGACGGCCAAGAGACCCAGTACTTC.

This chain links TRBV2 with TRBJ2-7; D gene uncertain. The V gene lost 4 bases and the J gene lost 7 bases, with 17 bases spanning the gap. The germline V gene has CDR1 SNHLY and CDR2 FYNNEI. There are 14 residues in the CDR3. The CDR3 region is CASSGELVRGEQYF. The CDR3 DNA sequence: TGTGCCAGCAGTGGAGAGTTAGTTCGAGGTGAGCAGTACTTC.

This clone was picked up one time. This rearrangement joins TRBV10-3 to TRBJ2-1; 7 positions agree with TRBD2. Germline V gene data show CDR1 as ENHRY and CDR2 as SYGVKD. With V trimmed by 0 bases and J by 7 bases, 6 bases remained unmatched. This CDR3 region has 15 residues. The CDR3 reads CAISESAGRSNEQFF. The CDR3 region has the DNA TGTGCCATCAGTGAGTCAGCCGGGAGGAGTAATGAGCAGTTCTTC.

The CDR3 nucleotides read TGTGCCAGCAGTCCCTTCGGGACAGGGGGCTTTGAGCAGTTCTTC. This translates into CASSPFGTGGFEQFF. The chain combines TRBV11-2 with TRBJ2-1; 12 positions agree with TRBD1. The CDR3 covers 15 residues. The germline V gene encodes CDR1 SGHAT and CDR2 FQNNGV. Trimming cost V 6 bases and J 9 bases; bases outside gene matches: 9.

This chain joins TRBV18 and TRBJ2-7, with TRBD1 identical over 9 bases. Germline CDR1 reads KGHSH; CDR2 reads LQKENI. The CDR3 loop spans 15 amino acids. V was pared by 0 bases and J by 6 bases, with 6 bases of the junction left unmatched. In nucleotides, the CDR3 is TGTGCCAGCTCACCACCTACCGGGACAGGGATCGAGCAGTACTTC. This sequence encodes CASSPPTGTGIEQYF.

This clone has a count of ten or more. This rearrangement joins TRBV19 to TRBJ1-3; D is perhaps TRBD1 (6 bases). V shed 11 bases and J shed 4 bases, with 18 bases lying between them. CDR3 length: 14 amino acids. Germline CDR1 is LNHDA and CDR2 is SQIVND (reference sequence). The CDR3 loop is CAARRGSQGNTIYF. The CDR3 coding sequence is TGTGCCGCGCGGAGGGGGTCTCAAGGAAACACCATATATTTT.

The chain is built from TRBV19 and TRBJ1-2; 7 bases map to TRBD1. CDR1 and CDR2 from the germline V gene are LNHDA and SQIVND (reference sequence). With 4 bases clipped from V and 3 bases from J, the junction kept 5 bases outside the gene matches. This CDR3 is built from 14 residues. The DNA of the CDR3 is TGTGCCAGTAGTAGAGACAGGGCGTACTATGGCTACACCTTC. It specifies CASSRDRAYYGYTF.

The chain has TRBV7-9 and TRBJ2-7; the D call may be TRBD1 or TRBD2 (5 bases each). The CDR3 runs to 15 residues. Deletions cut 1 base from V and 3 bases from J, with 13 bases between. Germline V gene data show CDR1 as SEHNR and CDR2 as FQNEAQ (reference sequence). The CDR3 nucleotides are TGTGCCAGCAGCTTAGGAGGGGCAGGGATCTACGAGCAGTACTTC. It is translated as CASSLGGAGIYEQYF.

This chain connects TRBV28 to TRBJ2-4; D not resolved. Trimming cost V 4 bases and J 0 bases, with 10 bases left between them. The CDR3 covers 15 residues. The V gene's germline CDR1 is MDHEN and CDR2 SYDVKM. CDR3 amino acids: CASSSLVLAKNIQYF. The CDR3 nucleotides read TGTGCCAGCAGTTCCCTGGTGCTAGCCAAAAACATTCAGTACTTC.

The table lists this clone with a count of one. The V gene is TRBV19, the J gene TRBJ1-5; D is perhaps TRBD1 (5 bases). Germline CDR1 reads LNHDA; CDR2 reads SQIVND (reference sequence). V lost 1 base and J 6 bases, leaving 19 bases between the germline ends. The CDR3 is 17 amino acids. The CDR3 here is CASSIGSGRGVGQPQHF. Written as DNA, the CDR3 is TGTGCCAGTAGTATAGGTTCAGGGAGAGGGGTTGGTCAGCCCCAGCATTTT.

DNA of the CDR3: TGTGCCAGCAGTTGGGACAGTTACGAGCAGTACTTC. Protein sequence: CASSWDSYEQYF. This sequence joins TRBV28 and TRBJ2-5, with 7 bases aligning to TRBD1. The better agreement between TRBJ2-7 and the DNA end casts doubt on the J call. The germline CDR1 and CDR2 sequences are MDHEN and SYDVKM. This CDR3 contains 12 residues.

This clone occurred a few times. The chain carries TRBV28 and TRBJ2-1; no reliable D call. This CDR3 has 14 amino acids. CDR1 and CDR2 from the germline V gene are MDHEN and SYDVKM. Trimming pared 6 bases from V and 0 bases from J, leaving 9 bases between. For the CDR3, the DNA is TGTGCCAGCAGCATAGGGAACTCCTACAATGAGCAGTTCTTC. Amino acids: CASSIGNSYNEQFF.

V usage is TRBV18 and J usage is TRBJ2-3, with D perhaps assigned TRBD1 or TRBD2 (6 bases each). Looked up from germline, CDR1 is KGHSH and CDR2 is LQKENI. CDR3 size: 16 residues. V dropped 3 bases and J dropped 4 bases, with 17 bases sitting between them. The CDR3 nucleotides read TGTGCCAGCTCACCGGGGACATTGGGAGGTTCAGATACGCAGTATTTT. Translated, it gives CASSPGTLGGSDTQYF.

For the CDR3, the DNA is TGCAGCGTTGCACCGACTAGCGGGACTAGCACAGATACGCAGTATTTT. It translates to CSVAPTSGTSTDTQYF. The chain combines TRBV29-1 with TRBJ2-3; 11 bases fit TRBD2. The CDR3 has 16 residues. V lost 4 bases and J lost 0; bases outside the gene matches: 6. Germline values: CDR1 SQVTM, CDR2 ANQGSEA.

V usage is TRBV6-4 and J usage is TRBJ2-7, with 7 positions matching TRBD1. CDR1 and CDR2 from the germline V gene are MRHNA and SNTAGT. V shed 4 bases and J 3 bases; nucleotides not matched to a gene: 12. This CDR3 comprises 16 residues. The CDR3 DNA is TGTGCCAGCAGTGCCACCTCAGACAGGGATATCTACGAGCAGTACTTC. It specifies CASSATSDRDIYEQYF.

The genes are TRBV2 and TRBJ2-7, with TRBD1 as a possible D gene (6 bases). Germline loops: CDR1 SNHLY, CDR2 FYNNEI. CDR3 length: 12 residues. Deletions cut 4 bases from V and 3 bases from J, with 7 bases between. The CDR3 nucleotides read TGTGCCAGCAGTGTACAGGGCTACGAGCAGTACTTC. Encoded protein: CASSVQGYEQYF.

The chain employs TRBV20-1 and TRBJ1-1, with no clear D. V was clipped by 3 bases and J by 3 bases, with 5 bases between them. The CDR3 has 11 amino acids. Germline V lookup: CDR1 DFQATT, CDR2 SNEGSKA (reference sequence). CDR3 protein: CSASGYTEAFF. The CDR3, as DNA: TGCAGTGCTAGCGGCTACACTGAAGCTTTCTTT.

This sequence joins TRBV5-1 and TRBJ1-1; D unresolved. The V end lost 1 base, the J end lost 3 bases, and 10 bases lay between the germline ends. CDR3 length equals 14 residues. Germline lookup yields CDR1 SGHRS and CDR2 YFSETQ. Here the CDR3 reads CASSLSQIDTEAFF. CDR3 bases: TGCGCCAGCAGCTTGAGTCAGATAGACACTGAAGCTTTCTTT.

This clone was detected once. The chain links TRBV29-1 to TRBJ2-1; 14 bases line up with TRBD2. CDR3 length: 21 residues. Looked up from germline, CDR1 is SQVTM and CDR2 is ANQGSEA. Trimming cost V 2 bases and J 6 bases; bases outside gene matches: 21. CDR3 amino acids: CSVESPIRPGTSGSLSNEQFF. Written as DNA, the CDR3 is TGCAGCGTTGAAAGTCCCATCCGCCCTGGGACTAGCGGGAGTCTGAGCAATGAGCAGTTCTTC.

The V call is TRBV5-1, the J call TRBJ2-1, with 9 bases identical to TRBD1. The CDR3 length is 15 residues. Trimming cost V 2 bases and J 8 bases; bases outside gene matches: 8. Germline CDR1 SGHRS, CDR2 YFSETQ. The CDR3 loop is CASSLDGTGFDEQFF. CDR3 nucleotides: TGCGCCAGCAGCTTAGACGGGACAGGGTTTGATGAGCAGTTCTTC.

V and J are TRBV30 and TRBJ1-3; no reliable D call. In germline, CDR1 is GTSNPN, CDR2 SVGIG (reference sequence). V shed 2 bases and J shed 0 bases, with 5 bases lying between them. The CDR3 consists of 13 residues. The CDR3 region has the DNA TGTGCCTGGAGTAACCTCTCTGGAAACACCATATATTTT. Translated, it gives CAWSNLSGNTIYF.